A single sample gave rise to the 25 T cell receptor beta chains below, sequenced in a study of OX40 agonist ivuxolimab in advanced cancers. Sequencing was performed with immunoSEQ multiplex PCR; in TCRdb, only in-frame clones are kept and a portion is missing. The repertoire holds more than 80,000 clones, with around nine tenths as singletons. Specimen: CD4+ or CD8+ T cells sorted from blood, collected in a trial of the OX40 agonist ivuxolimab. The receptors originated from an adult with an advanced solid tumor such as melanoma, head and neck, liver or kidney cancer.

In its sample, this clone was seen a few times. The rearrangement uses TRBV15 and TRBJ2-5, with 7 nucleotides matching TRBD1. This CDR3 comprises 14 residues. Germline lookup yields CDR1 LNHNV and CDR2 YYDKDF (reference sequence). J was trimmed by 4 bases and V by 2 bases; bases with no gene match: 4. In DNA form, the CDR3 reads TGTGCCACCAGCAGACCGACAGGGATAGAGACCCAGTACTTC. Encoded protein: CATSRPTGIETQYF. Variable domain in full (rest from reference TRBV15 and TRBJ2-5): DAMVIQNPRYQVTQFGKPVTLSCSQTLNHNVMYWYQQKSSQAPKLLFHYYDKDFNNEADTPDNFQSRRPNTSFCFLDIRSPGLGDTAMYLCATSRPTGIETQYFGPGTRLLVL.

V is TRBV28 and J is TRBJ2-7; 7 bases line up with TRBD1. The CDR3 runs to 14 residues. V shed 8 bases and J 6 bases; nucleotides not matched to a gene: 13. In germline, CDR1 is MDHEN, CDR2 SYDVKM. The DNA for the CDR3 is TGTGCCAGCGCCATCGCAACAGGGGTGGGCGAGCAGTACTTC. It translates to CASAIATGVGEQYF.

V gene TRBV11-2 combines with J gene TRBJ2-6; the D is unclear. Germline V gives CDR1 SGHAT, CDR2 FQNNGV. The CDR3 is 14 amino acids. The germline V and J ends were trimmed by 3 bases and 0 bases, with 3 bases remaining between them. The CDR3 sequence is CASSFSSGANVLTF. CDR3 DNA sequence: TGTGCCAGCAGCTTTTCCTCTGGGGCCAACGTCCTGACTTTC.

The J gene is TRBJ2-5, the V gene TRBV7-9; D is possibly TRBD1 (5 bases). Trimming removed 5 bases at V and 5 bases at J, with 15 bases between. The CDR3 is 14 amino acids. CDR1 is SEHNR and CDR2 is FQNEAQ in the germline V gene (reference sequence). The CDR3 nucleotides are TGTGCCAGCAGCCAAAGGGGATCGGTGGAGACCCAGTACTTC. Residues: CASSQRGSVETQYF.

The genes are TRBV28 and TRBJ2-7; 8 nucleotides match TRBD1. Trimming at V came to 5 bases and at J to 2 bases, leaving 5 bases not matched to a gene. Germline assignment: CDR1 MDHEN and CDR2 SYDVKM. The CDR3 spans 14 residues. The CDR3 DNA sequence: TGTGCCAGCAGTCTCCCAGGGGGCACCTACGAGCAGTACTTC. Its translation is CASSLPGGTYEQYF.

The V and J genes are TRBV5-1 and TRBJ2-1; TRBD1 aligns across 9 bases. From germline, CDR1 is SGHRS and CDR2 YFSETQ. This CDR3 spans 17 amino acids. Trimming at V came to 0 bases and at J to 10 bases, leaving 14 bases not matched to a gene. The CDR3 bases are TGCGCCAGCAGCTTGGCCCAGTCCTGGACAGGGGCAAGCGAGCAGTTCTTC. It specifies CASSLAQSWTGASEQFF.

This rearrangement joins TRBV5-5 to TRBJ1-2; D is unresolved. This CDR3 comprises 13 residues. From germline, CDR1 is SGHKS and CDR2 YYEKEE (reference sequence). The V and J ends lost 2 bases and 2 bases respectively, with 7 bases between them. The CDR3 nucleotides read TGTGCCAGCAGCTTTGGCGGAAACTATGGCTACACCTTC. Translating gives CASSFGGNYGYTF. The full variable domain, in which reference TRBV5-5 and TRBJ1-2 provide the parts outside the CDR3, is DAGVTQSPTHLIKTRGQQVTLRCSPISGHKSVSWYQQVLGQGPQFIFQYYEKEERGRGNFPDRFSARQFPNYSSELNVNALLLGDSALYLCASSFGGNYGYTFGSGTRLTVV.

V and J are TRBV5-4 and TRBJ1-1; TRBD1 matches at 7 bases. Germline assignment: CDR1 SGHNT and CDR2 YYREEE (reference sequence). V shed 0 bases, J shed 0 bases, and the junction held 2 bases outside the gene matches. This CDR3 has 15 amino acids. The CDR3 DNA is TGTGCCAGCAGCTTGGGAGGGACAGTGAACACTGAAGCTTTCTTT. This sequence encodes CASSLGGTVNTEAFF.

The chain joins TRBV28 to TRBJ2-2; 10 bases map to TRBD2. Unmatched junction bases numbered 5, after V lost 6 bases and J lost 4 bases. Germline-derived CDR1 and CDR2 are MDHEN and SYDVKM. The CDR3 has 15 amino acids. The CDR3 DNA is TGTGCCAGCAGAGTAGCGGGAGGCGGCACCGGGGAGCTGTTTTTT. This sequence encodes CASRVAGGGTGELFF. Filled out from reference TRBV28 and TRBJ2-2, the complete variable domain reads DVKVTQSSRYLVKRTGEKVFLECVQDMDHENMFWYRQDPGLGLRLIYFSYDVKMKEKGDIPEGYSVSREKKERFSLILESASTNQTSMYLCASRVAGGGTGELFFGEGSRLTVL.

This chain uses TRBV6-6 with TRBJ1-5, with TRBD1 as a possible D gene (6 bases). This CDR3 is 15 amino acids long. From germline, CDR1 is MNHNY and CDR2 SVGAGI (reference sequence). V was pared by 5 bases and J by 0 bases, with 11 bases between. CDR3 DNA sequence: TGTGCCAGCAGTCTGGACAGTTATAGCAATCAGCCCCAGCATTTT. Translated: CASSLDSYSNQPQHF.

The gene calls are TRBV6-4 and TRBJ2-1, with a possible D match to TRBD2 (5 bases). The CDR3 totals 15 residues. CDR1 and CDR2 (germline): MRHNA, SNTAGT. The V gene lost 4 bases and the J gene lost 2 bases, with 12 bases spanning the gap. Written as DNA, the CDR3 is TGTGCCAGCAGTGTGGGTCCGGGAACCTACAATGAGCAGTTCTTC. Translating it yields CASSVGPGTYNEQFF.

The chain combines TRBV7-2 with TRBJ2-5; D gene unclear. The germline V gene has CDR1 SGHTA and CDR2 FQGNSA. CDR3 length: 14 residues. With 5 bases removed from V and 5 bases from J, the gap between germline ends came to 15 bases. The CDR3 reads CASSPRPAGETQYF. The CDR3, as DNA: TGTGCCAGCAGCCCCCGGCCAGCCGGGGAGACCCAGTACTTC. Using reference TRBV7-2 and TRBJ2-5 for the parts outside the CDR3, the full variable domain is GAGVSQSPSNKVTEKGKDVELRCDPISGHTALYWYRQSLGQGLEFLIYFQGNSAPDKSGLPSDRFSAERTGGSVSTLTIQRTQQEDSAVYLCASSPRPAGETQYFGPGTRLLVL.

This clone was counted only a few times. The V gene is TRBV18, the J gene TRBJ2-2; no clear D gene. The CDR3 length is 13 residues. V lost 3 bases and J 2 bases, leaving 4 bases between the germline ends. Germline lookup yields CDR1 KGHSH and CDR2 LQKENI. In DNA, the CDR3 is TGTGCCAGCTCACCGGCTAACACCGGGGAGCTGTTTTTT. It translates to CASSPANTGELFF.

This chain uses TRBV5-1 with TRBJ2-1; 8 bases agree with TRBD1. CDR1 and CDR2 from the germline V gene are SGHRS and YFSETQ. The CDR3 runs 15 residues. The junction had 5 bases not matched to a gene; V was cut back by 0 bases and J by 6 bases. The CDR3 spells CASSLAVTGVNEQFF. DNA for the CDR3: TGCGCCAGCAGCTTGGCTGTGACAGGGGTCAATGAGCAGTTCTTC.

V gene TRBV18 combines with J gene TRBJ2-5, with D maybe TRBD1 (6 bases). Trimming removed 3 bases from V and 1 base from J, with 9 bases in between. CDR1 KGHSH and CDR2 LQKENI come from the germline V gene. The CDR3 contains 14 residues. The CDR3: CASSPRTAQETQYF. CDR3 DNA sequence: TGTGCCAGCTCACCCAGGACAGCCCAAGAGACCCAGTACTTC.

This clone is a singleton in its sample. The rearrangement links TRBV2 to TRBJ2-5; D is unresolved. This CDR3 spans 12 amino acids. V lost 7 bases, J lost 3 bases, and 9 bases lay in between. Germline CDR1 and CDR2: SNHLY and FYNNEI. CDR3 residues: CASKVRKETQYF. CDR3 nucleotide sequence: TGTGCCAGCAAAGTCAGAAAAGAGACCCAGTACTTC.

The gene calls are TRBV5-1 and TRBJ2-7; D may be TRBD2 (5 bases). Germline loops: CDR1 SGHRS, CDR2 YFSETQ. V lost 4 bases and J lost 3, with 11 bases in between. The CDR3 length is 13 residues. The CDR3 nucleotides read TGCGCCAGCAGCAGCGGACCGGGCTACGAGCAGTACTTC. Residues: CASSSGPGYEQYF.

V and J are TRBV7-2 and TRBJ1-1, with 8 bases matching TRBD1. The CDR3 length is 14 residues. After removal of 3 bases from V and 7 bases from J, the junction contained 7 bases not matched to a gene. From germline, CDR1 is SGHTA and CDR2 FQGNSA. As DNA, the CDR3 is TGTGCCAGCAGCTTGGGACAGGCCCCCATTGAAGCTTTCTTT. Translated: CASSLGQAPIEAFF. Looking up the rest from reference TRBV7-2 and TRBJ1-1 gives the full variable domain: GAGVSQSPSNKVTEKGKDVELRCDPISGHTALYWYRQSLGQGLEFLIYFQGNSAPDKSGLPSDRFSAERTGGSVSTLTIQRTQQEDSAVYLCASSLGQAPIEAFFGQGTRLTVV.

V gene TRBV19 combines with J gene TRBJ2-7, with 11 bases aligning to TRBD2. The V segment lost 5 bases and the J segment 0 bases; nucleotides outside the gene matches: 3. Germline CDR1 reads LNHDA; CDR2 reads SQIVND (reference sequence). This CDR3 spans 15 amino acids. The chain's CDR3 is CASSVGLAASYEQYF. The CDR3 nucleotides read TGTGCCAGTAGTGTGGGACTAGCGGCCTCCTACGAGCAGTACTTC.

In its sample, this clone was seen once. DNA of the CDR3: TGTGCCAGCAGACTACAGGGGGCGAGATCCTACGAGCAGTACTTC. As protein: CASRLQGARSYEQYF. The chain recombines TRBV6-5 with TRBJ2-7; 9 bases map to TRBD1. Unmatched junction bases numbered 7, after V lost 6 bases and J lost 1 base. Germline V gives CDR1 MNHEY, CDR2 SVGAGI. The CDR3 sequence is 15 residues long.

This chain joins TRBV19 and TRBJ1-5, with 9 bases identical to TRBD1. Germline lookup yields CDR1 LNHDA and CDR2 SQIVND (reference sequence). There are 20 residues in the CDR3. The V gene end was trimmed by 3 bases and the J gene end by 2 bases; junction bases not matched to a gene: 17. CDR3 loop: CASSIPQSYHRGRGNQPQHF. The CDR3, as DNA: TGTGCCAGTAGTATTCCGCAATCTTACCACAGGGGGCGCGGCAATCAGCCCCAGCATTTT.

The J gene is TRBJ1-5, the V gene TRBV29-1; weak D call: TRBD1 (5 bases). There are 13 residues in the CDR3. Germline CDR1 and CDR2: SQVTM and ANQGSEA. V dropped 6 bases and J dropped 9 bases, with 18 bases sitting between them. The CDR3 reads CSVRGATGAPQHF. The DNA of the CDR3 is TGCAGCGTCCGAGGGGCCACGGGAGCGCCCCAGCATTTT.

The rearrangement joins TRBV9 to TRBJ2-1; D is uncertain. There are 16 residues in the CDR3. Deletions cut 0 bases from V and 0 bases from J, with 10 bases between. The germline V gene encodes CDR1 SGDLS and CDR2 YYNGEE. CDR3 nucleotides: TGTGCCAGCAGCGTAGAAACAGCTAGCTCCTACAATGAGCAGTTCTTC. Residues: CASSVETASSYNEQFF.

The chain has TRBV7-3 and TRBJ2-5; the match to TRBD2 covers 7 bases. V gave up 5 bases and J gave up 4 bases; unmatched junction bases: 7. There are 14 residues in the CDR3. Germline loops: CDR1 SGHTA, CDR2 FQGTGA. CDR3 protein: CASSRAGVGETQYF. DNA for the CDR3: TGTGCCAGCAGCCGGGCGGGAGTGGGAGAGACCCAGTACTTC. The full variable domain, rest sourced from reference TRBV7-3 and TRBJ2-5, is GAGVSQTPSNKVTEKGKYVELRCDPISGHTALYWYRQSLGQGPEFLIYFQGTGAADDSGLPNDRFFAVRPEGSVSTLKIQRTERGDSAVYLCASSRAGVGETQYFGPGTRLLVL.

This clone was observed a few times. This chain joins TRBV7-2 and TRBJ2-7; 10 positions agree with TRBD2. CDR3 length equals 18 residues. The V gene end was trimmed by 5 bases and the J gene end by 0 bases; junction bases not matched to a gene: 13. Germline assignment: CDR1 SGHTA and CDR2 FQGNSA. The CDR3 DNA reads TGTGCCAGCAGCCTAACTCGAGCTAGCGGGAGAAGCTCCTACGAGCAGTACTTC. It specifies CASSLTRASGRSSYEQYF.